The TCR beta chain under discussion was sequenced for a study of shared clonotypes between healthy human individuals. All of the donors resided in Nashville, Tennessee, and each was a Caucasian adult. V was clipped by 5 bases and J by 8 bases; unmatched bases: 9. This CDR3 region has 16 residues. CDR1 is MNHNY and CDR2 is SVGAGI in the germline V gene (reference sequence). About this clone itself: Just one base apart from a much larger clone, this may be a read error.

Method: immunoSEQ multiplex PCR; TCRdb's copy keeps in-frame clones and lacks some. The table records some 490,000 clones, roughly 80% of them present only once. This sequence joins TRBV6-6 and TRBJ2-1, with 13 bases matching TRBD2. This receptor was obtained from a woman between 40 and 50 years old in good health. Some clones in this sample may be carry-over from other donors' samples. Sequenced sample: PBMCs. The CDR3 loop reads CASSHPTSGRADEQFF. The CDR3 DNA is TGTGCCAGCAGTCACCCAACTAGCGGGAGGGCCGATGAGCAGTTCTTC.